This T cell receptor (beta chain) is drawn from a study of T cells in Graves' hyperthyroidism and ophthalmopathy. Turning to the study itself: It was at initial diagnosis, before any treatment, that peripheral blood was collected.

Study results and caveats: Most clonotypes expanded in thyroid above 0.001 were likewise present in blood.

Graves' hyperthyroidism is called stable when ophthalmopathy does not progress within 18 months. Used for diagnoses were clinical symptoms, serum thyroxine and TRAb, thyroid ultrasound and orbital computed tomography. Regarding this clonotype: Its specificity is unknown.

Germline V gene data show CDR1 as LNHDA and CDR2 as SQIVND (reference sequence). Trimming cost V 2 bases and J 8 bases, with 12 bases left between them. The CDR3 totals 13 residues. The CDR3 regions of TCR beta were amplified from RNA transcripts. A set of HTBI primers served as the primers for a first-round RT-PCR of the TCR CDR3. TCRdb fed the multiplex PCR reads into MiXCR, producing one record per CDR3 protein. The table lists 210,000 or so distinct CDR3 sequences, 17% of them singletons, with around 52% in the top ten. This TCR was recovered from a man in his fifties or sixties with Graves' hyperthyroidism. Specimen: blood. V usage is TRBV19 and J usage is TRBJ1-2, with D unresolved. CDR3 coding DNA: TGTGCCAGTAGTATATTTCGGGGTTCCGGCTACACCTTC. Protein sequence: CASSIFRGSGYTF.